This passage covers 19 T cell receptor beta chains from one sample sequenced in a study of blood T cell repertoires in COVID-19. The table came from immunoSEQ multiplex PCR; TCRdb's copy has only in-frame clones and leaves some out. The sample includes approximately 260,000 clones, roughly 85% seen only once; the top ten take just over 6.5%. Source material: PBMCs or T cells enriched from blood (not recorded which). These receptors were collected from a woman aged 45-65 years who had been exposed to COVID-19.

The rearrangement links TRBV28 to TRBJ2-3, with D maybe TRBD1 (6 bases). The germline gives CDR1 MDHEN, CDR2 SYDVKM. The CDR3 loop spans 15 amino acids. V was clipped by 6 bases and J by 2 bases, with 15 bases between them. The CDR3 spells CASSPTGSPTDTQYF. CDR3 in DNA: TGTGCCAGCAGCCCAACAGGGTCCCCCACAGATACGCAGTATTTT.

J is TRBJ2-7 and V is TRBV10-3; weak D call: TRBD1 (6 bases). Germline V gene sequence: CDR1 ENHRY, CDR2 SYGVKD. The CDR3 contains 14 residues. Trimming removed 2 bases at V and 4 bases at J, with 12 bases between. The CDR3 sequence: CAISERQARYEQYF. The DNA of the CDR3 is TGTGCCATCAGTGAGCGACAGGCGCGATACGAGCAGTACTTC.

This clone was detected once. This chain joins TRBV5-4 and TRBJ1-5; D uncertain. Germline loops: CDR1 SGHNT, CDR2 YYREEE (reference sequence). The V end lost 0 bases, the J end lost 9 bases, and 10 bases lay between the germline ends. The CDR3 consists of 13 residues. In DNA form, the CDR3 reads TGTGCCAGCAGCTTGGGACAAAGTGGGCCCCAGCATTTT. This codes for CASSLGQSGPQHF. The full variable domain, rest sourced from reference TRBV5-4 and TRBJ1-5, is ETGVTQSPTHLIKTRGQQVTLRCSSQSGHNTVSWYQQALGQGPQFIFQYYREEENGRGNFPPRFSGLQFPNYSSELNVNALELDDSALYLCASSLGQSGPQHFGDGTRLSIL.

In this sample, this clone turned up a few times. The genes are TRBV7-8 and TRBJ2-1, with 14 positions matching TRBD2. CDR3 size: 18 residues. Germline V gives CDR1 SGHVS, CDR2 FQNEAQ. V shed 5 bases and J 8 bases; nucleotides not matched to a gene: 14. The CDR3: CASSPGLAGADSPHEQFF. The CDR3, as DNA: TGTGCCAGCAGCCCGGGACTAGCGGGGGCAGATTCCCCCCATGAGCAGTTCTTC.

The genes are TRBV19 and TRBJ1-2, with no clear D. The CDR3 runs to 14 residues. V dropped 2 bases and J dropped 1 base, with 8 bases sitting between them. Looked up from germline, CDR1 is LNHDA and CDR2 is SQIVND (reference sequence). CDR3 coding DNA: TGTGCCAGTAGTATACACGGAGATAACTATGGCTACACCTTC. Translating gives CASSIHGDNYGYTF.

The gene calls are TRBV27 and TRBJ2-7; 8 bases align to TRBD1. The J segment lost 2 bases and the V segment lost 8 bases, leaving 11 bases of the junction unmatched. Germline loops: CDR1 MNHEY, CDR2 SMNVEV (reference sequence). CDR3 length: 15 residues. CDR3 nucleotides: TGTGCCAGCGTTGCACGGACAGGGAACACCTACGAGCAGTACTTC. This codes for CASVARTGNTYEQYF.

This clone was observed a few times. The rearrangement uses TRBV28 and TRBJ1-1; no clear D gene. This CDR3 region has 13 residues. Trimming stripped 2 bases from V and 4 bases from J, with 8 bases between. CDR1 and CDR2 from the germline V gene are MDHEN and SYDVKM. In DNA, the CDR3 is TGTGCCAGCAGTTTACTCAGTTTCACTGAAGCTTTCTTT. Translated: CASSLLSFTEAFF.

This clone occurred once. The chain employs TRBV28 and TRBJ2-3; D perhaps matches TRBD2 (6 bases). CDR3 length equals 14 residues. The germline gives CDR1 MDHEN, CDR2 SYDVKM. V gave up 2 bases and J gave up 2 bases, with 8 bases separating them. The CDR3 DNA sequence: TGTGCCAGCAGTTTAGCGGGGAACACAGATACGCAGTATTTT. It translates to CASSLAGNTDTQYF.

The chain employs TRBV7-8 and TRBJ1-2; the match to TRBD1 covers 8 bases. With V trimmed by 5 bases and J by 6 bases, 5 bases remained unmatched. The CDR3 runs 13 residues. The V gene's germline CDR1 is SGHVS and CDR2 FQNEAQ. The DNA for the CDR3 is TGTGCCAGCAGCCTGACAGGGGTCGATGGCTACACCTTC. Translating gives CASSLTGVDGYTF.

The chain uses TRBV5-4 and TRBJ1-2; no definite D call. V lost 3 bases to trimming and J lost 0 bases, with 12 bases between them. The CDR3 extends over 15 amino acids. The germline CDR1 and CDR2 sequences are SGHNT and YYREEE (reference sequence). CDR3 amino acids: CASSSGSGSNYGYTF. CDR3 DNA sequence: TGTGCCAGCAGCTCCGGTTCGGGTTCTAACTATGGCTACACCTTC.

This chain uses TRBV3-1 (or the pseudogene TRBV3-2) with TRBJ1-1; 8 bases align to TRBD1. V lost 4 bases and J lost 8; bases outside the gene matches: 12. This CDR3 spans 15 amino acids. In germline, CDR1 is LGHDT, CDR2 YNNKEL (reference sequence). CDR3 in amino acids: CASSLNRGYFPEAFF. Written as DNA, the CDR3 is TGTGCCAGCAGCCTTAACAGGGGGTATTTCCCCGAAGCTTTCTTT.

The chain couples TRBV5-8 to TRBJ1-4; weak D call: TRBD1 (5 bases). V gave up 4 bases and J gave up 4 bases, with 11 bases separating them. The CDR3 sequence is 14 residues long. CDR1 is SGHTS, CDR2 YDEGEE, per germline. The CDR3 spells CASSLQGFNEKLFF. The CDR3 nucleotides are TGTGCCAGCAGCCTCCAGGGTTTTAATGAAAAACTGTTTTTT.

CDR3 amino acids: CAWSVRGDFRGQFF. The CDR3 region has the DNA TGTGCCTGGAGTGTCCGGGGGGATTTCAGGGGGCAGTTCTTC. The rearrangement uses TRBV30 and TRBJ2-1, with D possibly being TRBD2 (7 bases). Trimming removed 0 bases at V and 12 bases at J, with 18 bases between. The CDR3 has 14 amino acids. Germline V gives CDR1 GTSNPN, CDR2 SVGIG (reference sequence).

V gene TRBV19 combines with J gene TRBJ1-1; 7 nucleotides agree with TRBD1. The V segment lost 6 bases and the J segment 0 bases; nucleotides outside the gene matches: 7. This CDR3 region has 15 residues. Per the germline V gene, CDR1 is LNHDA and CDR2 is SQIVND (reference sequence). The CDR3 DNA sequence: TGTGCCAGTAGCCTTGAGGACAGGTTGAACACTGAAGCTTTCTTT. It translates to CASSLEDRLNTEAFF.

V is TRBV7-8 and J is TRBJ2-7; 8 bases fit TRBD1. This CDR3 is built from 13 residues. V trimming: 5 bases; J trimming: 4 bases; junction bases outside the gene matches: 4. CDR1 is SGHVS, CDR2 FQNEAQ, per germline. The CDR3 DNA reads TGTGCCAGCAGCCTGACAGGGGAGTACGAGCAGTACTTC. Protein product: CASSLTGEYEQYF.

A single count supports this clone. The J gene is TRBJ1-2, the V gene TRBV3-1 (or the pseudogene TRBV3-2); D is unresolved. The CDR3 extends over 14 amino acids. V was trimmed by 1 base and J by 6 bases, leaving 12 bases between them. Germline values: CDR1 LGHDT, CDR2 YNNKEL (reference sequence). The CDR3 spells CASSQGQRTHGYTF. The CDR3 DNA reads TGTGCCAGCAGCCAAGGGCAGCGGACCCATGGCTACACCTTC.

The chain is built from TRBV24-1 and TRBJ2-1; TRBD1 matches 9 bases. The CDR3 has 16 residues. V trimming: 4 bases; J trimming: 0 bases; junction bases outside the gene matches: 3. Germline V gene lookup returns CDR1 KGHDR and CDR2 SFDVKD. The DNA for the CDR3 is TGTGCCACCAGTGACTGGGGACAGGGCTCCTACAATGAGCAGTTCTTC. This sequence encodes CATSDWGQGSYNEQFF.

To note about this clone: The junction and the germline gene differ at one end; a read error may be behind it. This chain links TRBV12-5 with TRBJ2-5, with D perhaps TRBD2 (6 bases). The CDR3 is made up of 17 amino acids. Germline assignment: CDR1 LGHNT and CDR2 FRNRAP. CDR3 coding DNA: TGTGCTAGTGGCTTGGGCTCCCGGGACTCCAACGGAGAGACCCAGTACTTC. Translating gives CASGLGSRDSNGETQYF.

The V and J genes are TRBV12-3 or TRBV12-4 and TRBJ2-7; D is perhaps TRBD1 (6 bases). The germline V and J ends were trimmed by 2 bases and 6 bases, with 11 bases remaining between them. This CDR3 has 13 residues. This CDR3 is CASSLQGIGEQYF. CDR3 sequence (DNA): TGTGCCAGCAGTTTACAGGGGATAGGCGAGCAGTACTTC.